This T cell receptor beta chain was observed in a study of T cells in Graves' hyperthyroidism and ophthalmopathy. Whole-study context: Peripheral blood specimens were obtained at initial diagnosis, prior to any treatment.

Clinical Activity Scores of at least 3, NOSPECS grades of at least 4 and durations under 3 months characterized ophthalmopathy patients. The study left out patients who had uncontrolled infection, other autoimmune disease, pregnancy or lactation. This clonotype was recorded at least ten times. Its antigen is still unknown. The study's findings and limits: Researchers found most expanded thyroid clonotypes above 0.001 in blood as well.

The CDR3 extends over 16 amino acids. From germline, CDR1 is SGHVS and CDR2 FNYEAQ. The V and J ends lost 0 bases and 7 bases, in that order; junction bases with no gene match: 11. Amplified TCR beta CDR3 regions came from RNA transcripts. In the first-round RT-PCR of the TCR CDR3, the HTBI primer set was used. MiXCR, applied by TCRdb to the multiplex PCR reads, yields one record per CDR3 protein. The sample holds 220,000 or so distinct CDR3 sequences; roughly 17% are singletons and the top ten take less than 35%. The sequenced sample consisted of blood. The origin of this receptor is a woman aged 18-29 years with Graves' ophthalmopathy. This chain uses TRBV7-6 with TRBJ1-2; 7 positions match TRBD1. In nucleotides, the CDR3 is TGTGCCAGCAGCTTAGCGGTGTCAGGGGGAAGGGGTGGCTACACCTTC. Its translation: CASSLAVSGGRGGYTF.